This T cell receptor beta chain was sequenced in a study of cytomegalovirus exposure and HLA in healthy donors. Broader study findings: The HLA-A and HLA-B alleles of most subjects were reportedly predicted accurately from TCR beta sequences.

13 Jbeta primers and 60 Vbeta primers were used for the PCR. Profiled with immunoSEQ multiplex PCR; TCRdb holds only in-frame clones, not every one. The table lists around 250,000 clones, around 90% of them singletons. Regarding this clone: Antigen specificity is unknown.

The source material was PBMCs. This sequence originates from a girl aged 2-10 years in good health and CMV-seronegative.

The CDR3 reads CASSLVGTGAVYEQYF. In DNA form, the CDR3 reads TGTGCCAGCAGCTTAGTTGGGACAGGGGCCGTTTACGAGCAGTACTTC. The chain couples TRBV11-2 to TRBJ2-7; 10 bases align to TRBD1. Looked up from germline, CDR1 is SGHAT and CDR2 is FQNNGV. The CDR3 runs 16 residues. Losses at the gene ends were 1 base for V and 4 bases for J; bases not matched to a gene: 7.